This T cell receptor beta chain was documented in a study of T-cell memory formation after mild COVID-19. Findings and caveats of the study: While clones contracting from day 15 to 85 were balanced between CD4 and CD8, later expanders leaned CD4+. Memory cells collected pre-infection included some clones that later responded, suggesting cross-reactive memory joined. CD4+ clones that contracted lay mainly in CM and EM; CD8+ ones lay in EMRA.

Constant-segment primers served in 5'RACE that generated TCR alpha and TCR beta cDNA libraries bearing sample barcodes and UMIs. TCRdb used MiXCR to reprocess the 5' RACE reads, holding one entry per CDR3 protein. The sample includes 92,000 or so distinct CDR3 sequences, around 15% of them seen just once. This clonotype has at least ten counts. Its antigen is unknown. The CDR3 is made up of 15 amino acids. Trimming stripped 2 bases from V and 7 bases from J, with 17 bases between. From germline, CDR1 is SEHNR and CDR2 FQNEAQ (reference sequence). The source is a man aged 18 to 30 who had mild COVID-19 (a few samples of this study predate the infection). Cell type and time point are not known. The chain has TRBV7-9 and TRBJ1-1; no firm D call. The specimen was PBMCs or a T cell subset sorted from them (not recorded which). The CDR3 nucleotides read TGTGCCAGCAGCTTAAGTCCGCGGACTGTCAGTGAAGCTTTCTTT. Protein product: CASSLSPRTVSEAFF. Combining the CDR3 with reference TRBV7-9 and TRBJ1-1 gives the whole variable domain DTGVSQNPRHKITKRGQNVTFRCDPISEHNRLYWYRQTLGQGPEFLTYFQNEAQLEKSRLLSDRFSAERPKGSFSTLEIQRTEQGDSAMYLCASSLSPRTVSEAFFGQGTRLTVV.